This is a list of T cell receptor beta chains from one sample in a study of T cell responses to AZD1222 COVID-19 vaccine. Sequencing used immunoSEQ multiplex PCR; TCRdb keeps in-frame clones, though not all of them. The sample carries about 100,000 clones, 80% to 90% recorded once. Sequencing was performed on peripheral blood, taken on day 0 of AZD1222 vaccination. These TCRs come from an adult in good health. CDR3s leave out the opening cysteine and the closing phenylalanine or tryptophan.

TRBV7-2	TRBJ1-6	ASSLRPSGSPLH
TRBV18	TRBJ1-3	ASSPEVRVQGNTIY
TRBV3-1/TRBV3-2	TRBJ2-7	ASSQDPGSIYEQY
TRBV18	TRBJ1-5	ASSAQKNQPQH
TRBV7-2	TRBJ2-3	ASRGGASDTQY
TRBV6-5	TRBJ1-1	ATKLGVLAF
TRBV7-2	TRBJ2-1	ASRSTRDINEQF
TRBV5-6	TRBJ2-2	ASSLPAGGYTGELF
TRBV7-9	TRBJ2-3	ASSLGDSSTDTQY
TRBV24-1	TRBJ1-1	ATSDSGQGRTEAF
TRBV5-1	TRBJ2-1	ASSLEPDYNEQF
TRBV3-1/TRBV3-2	TRBJ2-1	ASSRSGLSHEQF
TRBV19	TRBJ2-3	ASRGGEITDTQY
TRBV27	TRBJ2-6	ASSQRQGYSLGGGANVLT
TRBV6-6	TRBJ1-6	ASRATGDNSPLH
TRBV7-9	TRBJ1-5	ASSLAPDQPQH
TRBV28	TRBJ1-2	ASSAGGTNYGYT
TRBV27	TRBJ1-1	ASSSYGNTEAF
TRBV7-9	TRBJ2-7	ASSSTFIEQY
TRBV18	TRBJ1-4	ASSLRSVQEKLF
TRBV2	TRBJ1-5	ASTSTGNQPQH
TRBV6-1	TRBJ2-2	ASSEGGQYTGELF
TRBV18	TRBJ2-4	ASSEFVGGAKNIQY
TRBV20-1	TRBJ1-4	SASSGEGANEKLF
TRBV2	TRBJ2-6	ASESQVTGANVLT
TRBV3-1/TRBV3-2	TRBJ2-7	ASSPDGAGVGYEQY
TRBV5-6	TRBJ1-2	ASSKLGQYGYT
TRBV5-1	TRBJ2-7	ASSRGGGSGYEQY
TRBV5-1	TRBJ2-3	ASSLPQVPDTQY
TRBV7-9	TRBJ2-6	ASSLVGPGKSGANVLT
TRBV9	TRBJ2-7	ASSVGGGDEQY
TRBV3-1/TRBV3-2	TRBJ1-1	ASSHKTGKTEAF
TRBV7-9	TRBJ1-5	ASSPGPQPQH
TRBV6-5	TRBJ2-7	ASSYSGAVQY
TRBV5-1	TRBJ1-1	ASSYKQGVETEAF
TRBV7-9	TRBJ1-3	ASSRTLGTGARNTIY
TRBV3-1/TRBV3-2	TRBJ1-5	ASSQSSGTHQPQH
TRBV7-2	TRBJ2-5	ASSPPAHQGTQY